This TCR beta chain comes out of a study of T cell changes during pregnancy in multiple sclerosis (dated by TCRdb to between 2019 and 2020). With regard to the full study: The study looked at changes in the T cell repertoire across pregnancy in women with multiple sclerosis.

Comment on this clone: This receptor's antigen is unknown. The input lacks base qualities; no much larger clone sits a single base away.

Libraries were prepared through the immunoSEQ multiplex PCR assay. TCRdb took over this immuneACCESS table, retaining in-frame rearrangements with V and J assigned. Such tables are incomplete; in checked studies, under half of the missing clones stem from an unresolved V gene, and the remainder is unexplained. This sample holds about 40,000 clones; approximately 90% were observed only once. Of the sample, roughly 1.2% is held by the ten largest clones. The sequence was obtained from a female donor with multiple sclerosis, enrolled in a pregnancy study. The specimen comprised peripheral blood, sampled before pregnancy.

The CDR3 is CASSPRQFSGANVLTF. The DNA sequence reads TGTGCCAGCAGCCCGAGACAGTTCTCTGGGGCCAACGTCCTGACTTTC. The V and J segments used are TRBV9 and TRBJ2-6, with TRBD1 perhaps the D gene, on 5 matching bases. CDR1 SGDLS and CDR2 YYNGEE are derived from the germline V gene. The CDR3 sequence holds 16 residues, the cysteine and phenylalanine included. CDR3 DNA is the only sequence kept; it has 48 bases, read in frame from the first base. V sheds 4 bases and J sheds 0 bases, leaving 11 bases between their ends.